This is a list of T cell receptor beta chains from one sample in a study of T-cell memory formation after mild COVID-19. Each CDR3 protein is one row after TCRdb ran MiXCR on the 5' RACE reads. The table records 190,000 or so distinct CDR3 sequences, about 20% of them present only once. Sequencing was carried out using PBMCs or a T cell subset sorted from them (not recorded which). These receptor sequences come from an adult woman who had mild COVID-19 (a few samples of this study predate the infection). Cell type and time point are not known. The CDR3 runs from the conserved cysteine through the conserved F or W. A D gene is named only where the DNA matches it firmly. Only some rows state a clone size, as once, few, many or a class for expanded clones.

CDR3 length: 15
V gene: TRBV5-5
J gene: TRBJ2-6
D gene: .
clone size: few
CDR3 protein: CASSLVGAGANVLTF
CDR3 DNA: TGTGCCAGCAGCTTGGTAGGGGCTGGGGCCAACGTCCTGACTTTC

CDR3 length: 19
V gene: TRBV11-2
J gene: TRBJ2-5
D gene: TRBD2
clone size: few
CDR3 protein: CASSFDGWTPAGEKETQYF
CDR3 DNA: TGTGCCAGCAGCTTTGATGGTTGGACTCCAGCGGGGGAAAAAGAGACCCAGTACTTC

CDR3 length: 13
V gene: TRBV2
J gene: TRBJ2-1
D gene: .
clone size: few
CDR3 protein: CASRATSINEQFF
CDR3 DNA: TGTGCCAGCAGAGCTACCTCTATCAATGAGCAGTTCTTC

CDR3 length: 17
V gene: TRBV7-9
J gene: TRBJ2-7
D gene: TRBD1
clone size: few
CDR3 protein: CASSSPSGTVDSYEQYF
CDR3 DNA: TGTGCCAGCAGCTCACCTTCCGGGACAGTGGACTCCTACGAGCAGTACTTC

CDR3 length: 16
V gene: TRBV5-1
J gene: TRBJ2-1
D gene: TRBD2
clone size: .
CDR3 protein: CASSLGLAVSYNEQFF
CDR3 DNA: TGCGCCAGCAGCTTGGGACTAGCGGTTTCCTACAATGAGCAGTTCTTC

CDR3 length: 17
V gene: TRBV20-1
J gene: TRBJ2-7
D gene: TRBD2
clone size: .
CDR3 protein: CSARGDPSGRPASEQYF
CDR3 DNA: TGCAGTGCTAGAGGGGATCCTAGCGGGAGACCAGCAAGTGAGCAGTACTTC

CDR3 length: 15
V gene: TRBV19
J gene: TRBJ2-7
D gene: TRBD2
clone size: .
CDR3 protein: CASSIVLAVWHEQYF
CDR3 DNA: TGTGCCAGTAGTATAGTCCTAGCGGTATGGCACGAGCAGTACTTC

CDR3 length: 14
V gene: TRBV7-9
J gene: TRBJ1-6
D gene: .
clone size: .
CDR3 protein: CASTLAQGNSPLHF
CDR3 DNA: TGTGCCAGCACCTTAGCACAGGGAAATTCACCCCTCCACTTT

CDR3 length: 13
V gene: TRBV9
J gene: TRBJ1-2
D gene: TRBD1
clone size: .
CDR3 protein: CASSETGNYGYTF
CDR3 DNA: TGTGCCAGCAGCGAGACAGGGAACTATGGCTACACCTTC

CDR3 length: 14
V gene: TRBV29-1
J gene: TRBJ1-1
D gene: TRBD1
clone size: few
CDR3 protein: CSVELYDRDTEAFF
CDR3 DNA: TGCAGCGTTGAGTTGTATGACAGGGACACTGAAGCTTTCTTT

CDR3 length: 14
V gene: TRBV7-9
J gene: TRBJ2-1
D gene: .
clone size: .
CDR3 protein: CASSYSGPLDEQFF
CDR3 DNA: TGTGCCAGCAGCTACTCGGGACCGTTGGATGAGCAGTTCTTC

CDR3 length: 13
V gene: TRBV4-1
J gene: TRBJ2-7
D gene: TRBD1
clone size: .
CDR3 protein: CASSSDRGYEQYF
CDR3 DNA: TGCGCCAGCAGCAGCGACAGGGGTTACGAGCAGTACTTC

CDR3 length: 15
V gene: TRBV25-1
J gene: TRBJ2-3
D gene: .
clone size: few
CDR3 protein: CASSDLYYGGDTQYF
CDR3 DNA: TGTGCCAGCAGTGACTTATACTACGGTGGAGATACGCAGTATTTT

CDR3 length: 14
V gene: TRBV24-1
J gene: TRBJ1-1
D gene: TRBD1
clone size: .
CDR3 protein: CATSTTGVNTEAFF
CDR3 DNA: TGTGCCACCAGTACCACAGGGGTGAACACTGAAGCTTTCTTT

CDR3 length: 16
V gene: TRBV30
J gene: TRBJ2-7
D gene: TRBD1
clone size: few
CDR3 protein: CAWSEDGTAMFSEQYF
CDR3 DNA: TGTGCCTGGAGTGAAGACGGGACAGCGATGTTTTCCGAGCAGTACTTC

CDR3 length: 14
V gene: TRBV20-1
J gene: TRBJ2-1
D gene: TRBD2
clone size: .
CDR3 protein: CSARELAGGFQQFF
CDR3 DNA: TGCAGTGCTAGAGAACTAGCGGGGGGATTTCAGCAGTTCTTC

CDR3 length: 11
V gene: TRBV20-1
J gene: TRBJ1-5
D gene: .
clone size: .
CDR3 protein: CSARDYQPQHF
CDR3 DNA: TGCAGTGCTAGAGATTATCAGCCCCAGCATTTT

CDR3 length: 13
V gene: TRBV6-4
J gene: TRBJ2-1
D gene: .
clone size: .
CDR3 protein: CASSDSINNEQFF
CDR3 DNA: TGTGCCAGCAGTGACTCGATTAACAATGAGCAGTTCTTC

CDR3 length: 14
V gene: TRBV6-5
J gene: TRBJ2-7
D gene: TRBD1
clone size: .
CDR3 protein: CASRGTVVSYEQYF
CDR3 DNA: TGTGCCAGCAGGGGGACAGTAGTCTCCTACGAGCAGTACTTC

CDR3 length: 17
V gene: TRBV27
J gene: TRBJ2-1
D gene: TRBD2
clone size: .
CDR3 protein: CASSTLAGGISYNEQFF
CDR3 DNA: TGTGCCAGCAGCACCCTAGCGGGAGGCATCTCCTACAATGAGCAGTTCTTC

CDR3 length: 14
V gene: TRBV7-9
J gene: TRBJ2-7
D gene: TRBD2
clone size: few
CDR3 protein: CASSGAGTTYEQYF
CDR3 DNA: TGTGCCAGCAGCGGGGCAGGGACTACCTACGAGCAGTACTTC

CDR3 length: 13
V gene: TRBV6-5
J gene: TRBJ1-1
D gene: .
clone size: .
CDR3 protein: CATQSRDNTEAFF
CDR3 DNA: TGTGCCACCCAGAGCCGGGACAACACTGAAGCTTTCTTT

CDR3 length: 10
V gene: TRBV6-1
J gene: TRBJ2-7
D gene: .
clone size: few
CDR3 protein: CAGVRYEQYF
CDR3 DNA: TGTGCCGGGGTGAGGTACGAGCAGTACTTC

CDR3 length: 14
V gene: TRBV6-1
J gene: TRBJ1-1
D gene: TRBD1
clone size: .
CDR3 protein: CASSPGTGRTEAFF
CDR3 DNA: TGTGCCAGCAGTCCCGGGACAGGGAGAACTGAAGCTTTCTTT

CDR3 length: 16
V gene: TRBV4-1
J gene: TRBJ2-2
D gene: .
clone size: few
CDR3 protein: CASSLRHGSDTGELFF
CDR3 DNA: TGCGCCAGCAGCCTCCGACATGGGTCCGACACCGGGGAGCTGTTTTTT

CDR3 length: 13
V gene: TRBV9
J gene: TRBJ1-1
D gene: .
clone size: .
CDR3 protein: CASSVGAATEAFF
CDR3 DNA: TGTGCCAGCAGCGTAGGAGCGGCCACTGAAGCTTTCTTT

CDR3 length: 17
V gene: TRBV7-3
J gene: TRBJ2-3
D gene: TRBD2
clone size: .
CDR3 protein: CASSLLGTSGGTDTQYF
CDR3 DNA: TGTGCCAGCAGCCTCTTGGGGACTAGCGGGGGCACAGATACGCAGTATTTT

CDR3 length: 14
V gene: TRBV5-1
J gene: TRBJ1-2
D gene: .
clone size: .
CDR3 protein: CASRGDTGGYGYTF
CDR3 DNA: TGCGCCAGCAGGGGGGACACCGGAGGCTATGGCTACACCTTC

CDR3 length: 16
V gene: TRBV4-1
J gene: TRBJ1-1
D gene: .
clone size: .
CDR3 protein: CASSQDIGPLNTEAFF
CDR3 DNA: TGCGCCAGCAGCCAAGATATAGGACCGCTGAACACTGAAGCTTTCTTT

CDR3 length: 15
V gene: TRBV20-1
J gene: TRBJ2-1
D gene: .
clone size: few
CDR3 protein: CSARNLSGSYNEQFF
CDR3 DNA: TGCAGTGCTAGAAATCTAAGCGGGTCCTACAATGAGCAGTTCTTC

CDR3 length: 13
V gene: TRBV12-3/TRBV12-4
J gene: TRBJ2-2
D gene: TRBD1
clone size: many
CDR3 protein: CASRWTGPGELFF
CDR3 DNA: TGTGCCAGCAGGTGGACAGGGCCCGGGGAGCTGTTTTTT

CDR3 length: 12
V gene: TRBV20-1
J gene: TRBJ2-7
D gene: TRBD1
clone size: few
CDR3 protein: CSARDSYYEQYF
CDR3 DNA: TGCAGTGCGAGGGACAGCTACTACGAGCAGTACTTC

CDR3 length: 14
V gene: TRBV27
J gene: TRBJ1-1
D gene: .
clone size: .
CDR3 protein: CASSFGGTNTEAFF
CDR3 DNA: TGTGCCAGCAGTTTTGGGGGGACGAACACTGAAGCTTTCTTT

CDR3 length: 16
V gene: TRBV7-9
J gene: TRBJ2-1
D gene: TRBD2
clone size: .
CDR3 protein: CASSAGTSGRDNEQFF
CDR3 DNA: TGTGCCAGCAGCGCCGGGACTAGCGGGAGGGACAATGAGCAGTTCTTC

CDR3 length: 13
V gene: TRBV19
J gene: TRBJ2-3
D gene: .
clone size: .
CDR3 protein: CASSIWSTDTQYF
CDR3 DNA: TGTGCCAGTAGTATCTGGTCCACAGATACGCAGTATTTT

CDR3 length: 13
V gene: TRBV12-3/TRBV12-4
J gene: TRBJ2-1
D gene: .
clone size: .
CDR3 protein: CASSSSPTRPEFF
CDR3 DNA: TGTGCCAGCAGTTCCTCGCCTACTAGACCAGAGTTCTTC

CDR3 length: 13
V gene: TRBV3-1
J gene: TRBJ2-2
D gene: .
clone size: .
CDR3 protein: CASSQDKAGELFF
CDR3 DNA: TGTGCCAGCAGCCAAGATAAAGCCGGGGAGCTGTTTTTT

CDR3 length: 14
V gene: TRBV6-1
J gene: TRBJ2-7
D gene: .
clone size: .
CDR3 protein: CASRGGHSSYEQYF
CDR3 DNA: TGTGCCAGCCGAGGGGGACATTCCTCCTACGAGCAGTACTTC

CDR3 length: 17
V gene: TRBV7-3
J gene: TRBJ2-3
D gene: TRBD2
clone size: once
CDR3 protein: CASSQLTTSGSTDTQYF
CDR3 DNA: TGTGCCAGCAGCCAACTAACTACTAGCGGGAGCACAGATACGCAGTATTTT

CDR3 length: 11
V gene: TRBV12-3/TRBV12-4
J gene: TRBJ2-3
D gene: .
clone size: .
CDR3 protein: CASGARTSPYF
CDR3 DNA: TGTGCCAGCGGGGCTCGGACCTCTCCGTATTTT

CDR3 length: 18
V gene: TRBV4-2
J gene: TRBJ2-2
D gene: TRBD2
clone size: .
CDR3 protein: CASSQDLGLAGITGELFF
CDR3 DNA: TGTGCCAGCAGCCAAGATCTGGGACTAGCGGGTATCACCGGGGAGCTGTTTTTT

CDR3 length: 14
V gene: TRBV4-1
J gene: TRBJ1-2
D gene: .
clone size: few
CDR3 protein: CASSQGHGNYGYTF
CDR3 DNA: TGCGCCAGCAGCCAAGGTCACGGTAACTATGGCTACACCTTC

CDR3 length: 15
V gene: TRBV15
J gene: TRBJ2-5
D gene: .
clone size: few
CDR3 protein: CATSGAARVTETQYF
CDR3 DNA: TGTGCCACCAGCGGTGCGGCCAGGGTGACAGAGACCCAGTACTTC

CDR3 length: 12
V gene: TRBV12-3/TRBV12-4
J gene: TRBJ1-1
D gene: .
clone size: .
CDR3 protein: CASTISRTEAFF
CDR3 DNA: TGTGCCAGCACCATCAGTCGAACTGAAGCTTTCTTT

CDR3 length: 16
V gene: TRBV4-1
J gene: TRBJ1-2
D gene: TRBD1
clone size: .
CDR3 protein: CASSQEPGTGVYGYTF
CDR3 DNA: TGCGCCAGCAGCCAAGAGCCCGGGACAGGGGTATATGGCTACACCTTC

CDR3 length: 15
V gene: TRBV13
J gene: TRBJ2-1
D gene: .
clone size: .
CDR3 protein: CASSLQGSKYNEQFF
CDR3 DNA: TGTGCCAGCAGCTTACAGGGGTCGAAGTACAATGAGCAGTTCTTC

CDR3 length: 17
V gene: TRBV2
J gene: TRBJ2-1
D gene: TRBD2
clone size: few
CDR3 protein: CASILGTSGGSYNEQFF
CDR3 DNA: TGTGCCAGCATCCTGGGGACTAGCGGGGGGTCTTACAATGAGCAGTTCTTC

CDR3 length: 15
V gene: TRBV27
J gene: TRBJ1-2
D gene: .
clone size: .
CDR3 protein: CASSLSAYSSYGYTF
CDR3 DNA: TGTGCCAGCAGTTTATCAGCTTACAGCAGCTATGGCTACACCTTC

CDR3 length: 14
V gene: TRBV7-9
J gene: TRBJ1-2
D gene: .
clone size: .
CDR3 protein: CASSLVETFYGYTF
CDR3 DNA: TGTGCCAGCAGCTTAGTGGAGACATTCTATGGCTACACCTTC

CDR3 length: 13
V gene: TRBV29-1
J gene: TRBJ1-2
D gene: .
clone size: few
CDR3 protein: CSVEAREDYGYTF
CDR3 DNA: TGCAGCGTTGAAGCGCGGGAAGACTATGGCTACACCTTC

CDR3 length: 13
V gene: TRBV9
J gene: TRBJ1-1
D gene: .
clone size: .
CDR3 protein: CASNFGANTEAFF
CDR3 DNA: TGTGCCAGCAATTTCGGGGCGAACACTGAAGCTTTCTTT